This T cell receptor (beta chain) was captured in a study of cytomegalovirus exposure and HLA in healthy donors. Trimming took 2 bases from V and 4 from J; bases not matched to a gene: 17. The length of the CDR3 is 18 residues. Germline V lookup: CDR1 MGHRA, CDR2 YSYEKL. With 60 Vbeta and 13 Jbeta primers, the PCR was carried out. Clones were sequenced by immunoSEQ multiplex PCR, and TCRdb holds only the in-frame ones, with some missing. The sample has over 150,000 clones; about 84% are singletons. This sequence joins TRBV4-1 and TRBJ2-7; 7 bases fit TRBD2. This receptor was taken from a middle-aged woman in good health and CMV-seropositive. The sequencing input was PBMCs. DNA of the CDR3: TGCGCCAGCAGCCAAATCCTGGTCCGCGGGGGTAACATGTACGAGCAGTACTTC. Translation gives CASSQILVRGGNMYEQYF.